Listed below are T cell receptor beta chains from one sample, sequenced in a study of blood T cell repertoires in COVID-19. TCRdb's copy holds only in-frame clones and misses some; the assay was immunoSEQ multiplex PCR. The sample has under 250,000 clones, roughly 85% seen once. The sample taken for sequencing was PBMCs or T cells enriched from blood (not recorded which). The receptors were sampled from a woman in her forties or fifties with acute COVID-19. Each CDR3 is given with its conserved first and last residue. D genes are given only for firm matches. Clone size, where shown, is once, few, many, or a class for clones that have expanded.

clone size,D gene,J gene,V gene,CDR3 protein,CDR3 DNA
-,TRBD1,TRBJ1-6,TRBV6-5,CASRSGQGSGSPLHF,TGTGCCAGCAGATCGGGACAGGGAAGTGGTTCACCCCTCCACTTT
-,TRBD2,TRBJ2-2,TRBV10-3,CAIKGTSGYTGELFF,TGTGCCATCAAGGGGACTAGCGGATACACCGGGGAGCTGTTTTTT
few,TRBD1,TRBJ1-2,TRBV5-8,CASSFGTASNYGYTF,TGTGCCAGCAGCTTCGGGACAGCTTCTAACTATGGCTACACCTTC
few,TRBD1,TRBJ1-2,TRBV5-5,CASSPLAQGALDGYTF,TGTGCCAGCAGCCCGCTGGCACAGGGGGCGCTCGATGGCTACACCTTC
-,TRBD1,TRBJ1-2,TRBV25-1,CASTTGTGGYGYTF,TGTGCCAGCACCACGGGGACAGGAGGCTATGGCTACACCTTC
-,-,TRBJ2-3,TRBV7-9,CASSDGSSTDTQYF,TGTGCCAGCAGCGACGGGTCTAGCACAGATACGCAGTATTTT
-,-,TRBJ1-5,TRBV6-4,CASSVDGFSNQPQHF,TGTGCCAGCAGCGTTGACGGGTTTAGCAATCAGCCCCAGCATTTT
-,TRBD1,TRBJ1-1,TRBV10-1,CASSDSDRAKAFF,TGCGCCAGCAGTGACTCCGACAGGGCCAAAGCTTTCTTT
-,-,TRBJ1-1,TRBV18,CASSPPGGNTEAFF,TGTGCCAGCTCACCACCGGGAGGAAACACTGAAGCTTTCTTT
-,TRBD2,TRBJ2-1,TRBV7-2,CASSLVGTINNEQFF,TGTGCCAGCAGCTTAGTTGGGACTATCAACAATGAGCAGTTCTTC
-,-,TRBJ2-3,TRBV20-1,CSARSTDTQYF,TGCAGTGCTCGGAGCACAGATACGCAGTATTTT
-,TRBD1,TRBJ1-3,TRBV5-6,CASRTGGAGGNTIYF,TGTGCCAGCAGGACAGGGGGCGCCGGGGGAAACACCATATATTTT
few,-,TRBJ2-5,TRBV10-3,CAIKGSGETQYF,TGTGCCATCAAGGGGTCTGGGGAGACCCAGTACTTC
-,TRBD2,TRBJ2-5,TRBV7-2,CASSFGSRGGAETQYF,TGTGCCAGCAGCTTCGGTTCGCGCGGGGGGGCCGAGACCCAGTACTTC
-,-,TRBJ2-7,TRBV27,CASREKWGSSYEQYF,TGTGCCAGCAGGGAGAAATGGGGCAGTTCCTACGAGCAGTACTTC
-,TRBD2,TRBJ2-7,TRBV9,CASSTVAGAGEQYF,TGTGCCAGCAGCACAGTAGCGGGGGCCGGGGAGCAGTACTTC
-,TRBD1,TRBJ1-2,TRBV29-1,CSVDSQGASYGYTF,TGCAGCGTTGATTCCCAGGGGGCGTCCTATGGCTACACCTTC